These 20 T cell receptor beta chains came from one sample sequenced in a study of type 1 regulatory T cells. No cognate antigen is known for these TCRs. MiXCR, applied by TCRdb to the reads, yields one record per CDR3 protein. Of about 65,000 distinct CDR3 sequences in the sample, 49% were seen once. The sequencing input was cultured non-Tr1 T cells, either the whole culture or a sorted T cell fraction (not recorded which). The receptors shown here come from a human donor in good health.

J is TRBJ1-6 and V is TRBV5-4, with no clear D. Germline lookup yields CDR1 SGHNT and CDR2 YYREEE (reference sequence). The germline V and J ends were trimmed by 4 bases and 9 bases, with 26 bases remaining between them. The length of the CDR3 is 18 residues. CDR3 in DNA: TGTGCCAGCAGCACTAAAGTTCTAGGGTTAGGGTCAAGTTCACCCCTCCACTTT. Translating gives CASSTKVLGLGSSSPLHF.

The chain employs TRBV7-2 and TRBJ2-3; 11 bases are shared with TRBD2. The CDR3 sequence is 16 residues long. The junction had 9 bases not matched to a gene; V was cut back by 6 bases and J by 4 bases. The germline CDR1 and CDR2 sequences are SGHTA and FQGNSA. The CDR3 DNA sequence: TGTGCCAGCAGACCAGTAGCGGGGGGGGGCGCAGATACGCAGTATTTT. It encodes CASRPVAGGGADTQYF.

The rearrangement uses TRBV2 and TRBJ2-1; no definite D call. Germline assignment: CDR1 SNHLY and CDR2 FYNNEI. This CDR3 contains 15 residues. Trimming left V 7 bases short and J 0 bases short, with 13 bases between. CDR3 nucleotides: TGTGCCAGCACCTTATCTTGGGGCTCCTACAATGAGCAGTTCTTC. Residues: CASTLSWGSYNEQFF.

Many counts were recorded for this clonotype. The rearrangement joins TRBV2 to TRBJ1-2; the D is unclear. Germline V gene lookup returns CDR1 SNHLY and CDR2 FYNNEI. Trimming cost V 2 bases and J 8 bases, with 3 bases left between them. CDR3 length equals 10 residues. CDR3 nucleotide sequence: TGTGCCAGCAGTGAATCCGGCTACACCTTC. Translated: CASSESGYTF. The whole variable domain, filled in from reference TRBV2 and TRBJ1-2, reads EPEVTQTPSHQVTQMGQEVILRCVPISNHLYFYWYRQILGQKVEFLVSFYNNEISEKSEIFDDQFSVERPDGSNFTLKIRSTKLEDSAMYFCASSESGYTFGSGTRLTVV.

A note on this clonotype: An end of the junction does not agree with germline; a read error may underlie this. This chain links TRBV29-1 with TRBJ1-1; TRBD1 is a possible D gene (5 bases). The CDR3 has 13 residues. Germline CDR1 reads SQVTM; CDR2 reads ANQGSEA. The CDR3 protein is CSVARDWNTEAFF. For the CDR3, the DNA is TGCAGCGTCGCACGGGACTGGAACACCGAAGCTTTCTTT.

This clonotype was counted a few times. The V call is TRBV12-3 or TRBV12-4, the J call TRBJ1-4; no reliable D call. Between the trimmed V and J ends, which lost 5 bases and 0 bases, there was a span of 7 bases. This CDR3 is 14 amino acids long. DNA of the CDR3: TGTGCCAGCAGTCAGATGACAACTAATGAAAAACTGTTTTTT. Its protein product is CASSQMTTNEKLFF.

This clonotype ranks as medium-sized. The chain combines TRBV4-2 with TRBJ2-5; 10 nucleotides match TRBD2. The CDR3 covers 17 residues. V was pared by 2 bases and J by 5 bases, with 11 bases of the junction left unmatched. Germline values: CDR1 LGHNA, CDR2 YNFKEQ. CDR3 nucleotides: TGTGCCAGCAGCCAAAAGAAGCTCAGCGGGGGGGCCGAGACCCAGTACTTC. Encoded protein: CASSQKKLSGGAETQYF.

CDR3 region: CASARDYYNEQFF. CDR3 bases: TGTGCCAGTGCCCGCGATTATTACAATGAGCAGTTCTTC. V and J are TRBV19 and TRBJ2-1, with no clear D. Trimming took 8 bases from V and 4 from J, leaving 12 bases between them. Looked up from germline, CDR1 is LNHDA and CDR2 is SQIVND (reference sequence). CDR3 length: 13 residues.

The chain has TRBV6-5 and TRBJ2-7, with D uncertain. The CDR3 spans 15 residues. V shed 0 bases and J shed 5 bases, with 14 bases lying between them. Germline lookup yields CDR1 MNHEY and CDR2 SVGAGI. Here the CDR3 reads CASSYSHSPGNEQYF. In DNA, the CDR3 is TGTGCCAGCAGTTACTCACATTCCCCTGGGAACGAGCAGTACTTC.

Only a few counts were recorded for this clonotype. The rearrangement uses TRBV20-1 and TRBJ1-1, with D possibly being TRBD1 (5 bases). The CDR3 spans 13 residues. The germline V and J ends were trimmed by 1 base and 4 bases, with 10 bases remaining between them. Per germline, CDR1 DFQATT and CDR2 SNEGSKA (reference sequence). The CDR3 bases are TGCAGTGCTAGAGCAGGGCGTGGCACTGAAGCTTTCTTT. Translated, it gives CSARAGRGTEAFF.

This sequence joins TRBV19 and TRBJ2-2; tentatively, D is TRBD1 or TRBD2 (5 bases each). With 8 bases removed from V and 3 bases from J, the gap between germline ends came to 22 bases. This CDR3 spans 17 amino acids. Looked up from germline, CDR1 is LNHDA and CDR2 is SQIVND (reference sequence). CDR3 sequence: CASRDSVWGSYTGELFF. As DNA, the CDR3 is TGTGCCAGTCGCGACTCAGTGTGGGGGTCGTACACCGGGGAGCTGTTTTTT.

V is TRBV30 and J is TRBJ2-7, with TRBD1 matching 9 bases. Germline trimming cut 3 bases from V and 1 base from J; bases unmatched to any gene: 1. This CDR3 is 13 amino acids long. CDR1 GTSNPN and CDR2 SVGIG come from the germline V gene (reference sequence). CDR3 DNA sequence: TGTGCCTGGAGCGGACAGGGGTCCTACGAGCAGTACTTC. Translation gives CAWSGQGSYEQYF.

This clonotype was detected once. J is TRBJ1-5 and V is TRBV29-1; D is possibly TRBD1 (6 bases). V was trimmed by 6 bases and J by 2 bases, leaving 17 bases between them. The CDR3 covers 15 residues. The germline V gene encodes CDR1 SQVTM and CDR2 ANQGSEA. The CDR3 DNA reads TGCAGCGTAACAACAGGACAGTCGGGCAATCAGCCCCAGCATTTT. The encoded protein is CSVTTGQSGNQPQHF.

The chain recombines TRBV11-2 with TRBJ2-3; 13 bases line up with TRBD2. The germline gives CDR1 SGHAT, CDR2 FQNNGV. The junction had 8 bases not matched to a gene; V was cut back by 1 base and J by 4 bases. This CDR3 is 18 amino acids long. CDR3 region: CASSLGGLAGLSADTQYF. The CDR3 region has the DNA TGTGCCAGCAGCTTAGGGGGACTAGCGGGGCTATCTGCAGATACGCAGTATTTT.

This chain connects TRBV20-1 to TRBJ1-5, with 8 bases aligning to TRBD1. The CDR3 spans 17 residues. The junction had 10 bases not matched to a gene; V was cut back by 3 bases and J by 0 bases. Germline values: CDR1 DFQATT, CDR2 SNEGSKA (reference sequence). The CDR3 spells CSARRQGNTHSNQPQHF. For the CDR3, the DNA is TGCAGTGCTAGGCGACAGGGGAATACGCATAGCAATCAGCCCCAGCATTTT.

J is TRBJ1-4 and V is TRBV30; D possibly corresponds to TRBD1 (5 bases). The germline CDR1 and CDR2 sequences are GTSNPN and SVGIG (reference sequence). This CDR3 has 15 residues. V gave up 3 bases and J gave up 7 bases, with 18 bases separating them. CDR3 DNA sequence: TGTGCCTGGAGGTCGCTGGGGACGTCCGGTGAAAAACTGTTTTTT. Translating it yields CAWRSLGTSGEKLFF.

This chain connects TRBV20-1 to TRBJ1-1, with 11 bases lining up with TRBD1. This CDR3 is 13 amino acids long. From germline, CDR1 is DFQATT and CDR2 SNEGSKA (reference sequence). The J segment lost 6 bases and the V segment lost 4 bases, leaving 4 bases of the junction unmatched. The CDR3 spells CSANRDRGSEAFF. CDR3 nucleotides: TGCAGTGCTAATCGGGACAGGGGGTCTGAAGCTTTCTTT.

The V and J genes are TRBV5-4 and TRBJ1-1; D uncertain. Per germline, CDR1 SGHNT and CDR2 YYREEE (reference sequence). Trimming pared 3 bases from V and 5 bases from J, leaving 8 bases between. The CDR3 has 12 residues. The CDR3 loop reads CASSSRETEAFF. The CDR3 DNA sequence: TGTGCCAGCAGCTCCCGGGAGACTGAAGCTTTCTTT. Filled out from reference TRBV5-4 and TRBJ1-1, the complete variable domain reads ETGVTQSPTHLIKTRGQQVTLRCSSQSGHNTVSWYQQALGQGPQFIFQYYREEENGRGNFPPRFSGLQFPNYSSELNVNALELDDSALYLCASSSRETEAFFGQGTRLTVV.

This clonotype was detected only a few times. The genes are TRBV5-5 and TRBJ1-1; no reliable D call. The V end was cut by 0 bases, the J end by 7 bases, with 7 bases between. CDR3 length: 12 amino acids. The V gene's germline CDR1 is SGHKS and CDR2 YYEKEE (reference sequence). The CDR3 DNA reads TGTGCCAGCAGCTTGGCCCGGGGTGAAGCTTTCTTT. Translating it yields CASSLARGEAFF.

This clonotype was picked up one time. The V and J genes are TRBV27 and TRBJ2-5, with D unresolved. The CDR3 sequence is 15 residues long. The V gene's germline CDR1 is MNHEY and CDR2 SMNVEV (reference sequence). Trimming shortened V by 8 bases and J by 0 bases, and 16 bases separated the two germline ends. CDR3 loop: CASAARQRNQETQYF. The CDR3 DNA reads TGTGCCAGCGCCGCCAGGCAGAGGAACCAAGAGACCCAGTACTTC.